The sequence of this T cell receptor beta chain was determined in a study of blood T cell repertoires in COVID-19. Whole-study context: Both acute and convalescent COVID-19 samples were obtained from the United States, Italy and Spain. In each case, the material was cDNA or gDNA derived from T cells, B-cell-depleted T cells, or PBMCs.

In the source study's methods: From reference gene primer amplification, estimates of nucleated cell counts were derived. Using immunoSEQ multiplex PCR, the repertoire was profiled, and TCRdb retains in-frame clones only, with some absent. The V and J calls and clone size are taken from that table; D and trimming were inferred from the DNA. Among about 410,000 clones, 75% to 90% were seen once, and the ten largest hold about 1.6%. Patients in Seattle were enrolled during active infection, then followed longitudinally. The CDR3 sequence is 14 residues long. V was pared by 5 bases and J by 5 bases, with 7 bases of the junction left unmatched. Germline V CDR1 and CDR2: MDHEN, SYDVKM.

Sample: peripheral blood. This chain joins TRBV28 and TRBJ1-1, with 8 bases identical to TRBD1. The TCR sequence derives from a woman aged 40 to 50 with COVID-19, enrolled during active disease. Here the CDR3 reads CASSRSGGRTEAFF. The CDR3 DNA is TGTGCCAGCAGTCGATCAGGGGGCCGGACTGAAGCTTTCTTT.